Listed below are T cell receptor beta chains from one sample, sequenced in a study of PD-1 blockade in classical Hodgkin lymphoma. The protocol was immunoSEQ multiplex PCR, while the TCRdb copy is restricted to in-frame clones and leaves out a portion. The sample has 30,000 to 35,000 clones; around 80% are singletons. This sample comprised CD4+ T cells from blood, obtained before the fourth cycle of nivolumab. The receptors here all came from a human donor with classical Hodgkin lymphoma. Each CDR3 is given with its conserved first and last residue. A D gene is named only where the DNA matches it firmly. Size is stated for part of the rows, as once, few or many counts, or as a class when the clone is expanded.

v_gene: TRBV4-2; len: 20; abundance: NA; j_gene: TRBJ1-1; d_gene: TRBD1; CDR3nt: TGTGCCAGCAGCCCCCTCGCGCTACTGGGACAGGAGGACCGAAACACTGAAGCTTTCTTT; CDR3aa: CASSPLALLGQEDRNTEAFF
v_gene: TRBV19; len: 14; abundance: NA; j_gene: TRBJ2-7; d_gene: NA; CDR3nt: TGTGCCAGTAGTGCACAAACTAGTATTGCCGAGCAGTACTTC; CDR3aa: CASSAQTSIAEQYF
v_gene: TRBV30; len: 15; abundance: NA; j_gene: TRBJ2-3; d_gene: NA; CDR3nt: TGTGCCTGGAGTGTTGTTGGTCCTCCCGGGGATACGCAGTATTTT; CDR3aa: CAWSVVGPPGDTQYF
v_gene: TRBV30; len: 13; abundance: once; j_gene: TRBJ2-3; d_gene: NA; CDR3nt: TGTGCCTGGGAGCCGGGGAACACAGATACGCAGTATTTT; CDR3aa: CAWEPGNTDTQYF
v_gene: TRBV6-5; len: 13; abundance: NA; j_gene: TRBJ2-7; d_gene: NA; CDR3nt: TGTGCCAGCAGTTACTCGAACTCCTACGAGCAGTACTTC; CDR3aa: CASSYSNSYEQYF
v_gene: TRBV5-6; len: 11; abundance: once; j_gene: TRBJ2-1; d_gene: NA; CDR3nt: TGTGCCAGCAGCTTACTCTATGAGCAGTTCTTC; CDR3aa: CASSLLYEQFF
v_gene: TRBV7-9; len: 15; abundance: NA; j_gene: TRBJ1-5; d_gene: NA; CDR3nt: TGTGCCAGCAGCTTAGGTCCAGGGTCCAATCAGCCCCAGCATTTT; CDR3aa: CASSLGPGSNQPQHF
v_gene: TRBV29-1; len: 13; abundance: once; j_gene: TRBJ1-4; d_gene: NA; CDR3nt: TGCAGCGTTGAACAGGAGGGAAATGAAAAACTGTTTTTT; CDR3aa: CSVEQEGNEKLFF
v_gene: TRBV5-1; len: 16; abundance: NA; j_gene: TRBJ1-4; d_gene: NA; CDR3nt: TGCGCCAGCAGCTTTTTAGCGGGGGCGTCTAATGAAAAACTGTTTTTT; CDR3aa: CASSFLAGASNEKLFF
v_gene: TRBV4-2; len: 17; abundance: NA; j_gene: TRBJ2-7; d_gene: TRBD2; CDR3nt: TGTGCCAGCAGCCAAGGACTAGCGGGAGTCTCTTCCTACGAGCAGTACTTC; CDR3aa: CASSQGLAGVSSYEQYF
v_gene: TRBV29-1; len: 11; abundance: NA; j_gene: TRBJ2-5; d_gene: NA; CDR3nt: TGCAGCGGCCGGAGGGGGGAGACCCAGTACTTC; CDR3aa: CSGRRGETQYF
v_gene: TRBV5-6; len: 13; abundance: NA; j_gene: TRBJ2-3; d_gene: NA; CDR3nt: TGTGCCAGCAGCTCGAGACGGGCCGATACGCAGTATTTT; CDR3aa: CASSSRRADTQYF
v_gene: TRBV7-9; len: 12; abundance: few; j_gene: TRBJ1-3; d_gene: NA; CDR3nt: TGTGCCAGCAGCTTATCCGGAAACACCATATATTTT; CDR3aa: CASSLSGNTIYF
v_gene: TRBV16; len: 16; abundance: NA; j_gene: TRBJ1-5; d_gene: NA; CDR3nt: TGTGCCAGCAGCCCTCCCGGGAAAGGTAGTTATCAGCCCCAGCATTTT; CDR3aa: CASSPPGKGSYQPQHF
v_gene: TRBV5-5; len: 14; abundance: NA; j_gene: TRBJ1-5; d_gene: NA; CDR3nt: TGTGCCAGCAGCCCCGGACAAACAAATCAGCCCCAGCATTTT; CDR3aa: CASSPGQTNQPQHF
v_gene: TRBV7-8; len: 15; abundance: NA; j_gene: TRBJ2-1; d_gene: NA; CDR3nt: TGTGCCAGCATTCGTAACCCGATGAAGGGCAATGAGCAGTTCTTC; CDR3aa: CASIRNPMKGNEQFF
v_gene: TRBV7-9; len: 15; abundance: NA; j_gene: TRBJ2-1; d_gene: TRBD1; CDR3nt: TGTGCCAGCACCCTGAGACAGGGGGCGTACAATGAGCAGTTCTTC; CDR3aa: CASTLRQGAYNEQFF
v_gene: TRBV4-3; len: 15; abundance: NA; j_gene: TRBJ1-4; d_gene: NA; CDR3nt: TGCGCCAGCAGCTTCAGAGGGCCTCGGGCCGAAAAACTGTTTTTT; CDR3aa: CASSFRGPRAEKLFF
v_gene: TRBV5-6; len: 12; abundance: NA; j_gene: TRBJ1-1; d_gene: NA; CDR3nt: TGTGCCAGCAGCTTGGGGGGGACTTCGGCTTTCTTT; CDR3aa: CASSLGGTSAFF